The source of this T cell receptor beta chain is a study of breast tumors, draining lymph nodes, adjacent tissues. Study-wide points: The lymph node origin of tumor T cells was framed as consistent with a hypothesis, not demonstrated. Tumor and nontumor repertoires were significantly more similar in luminal-like than in basal-like breast cancer. Tumor repertoires ranked between lymph nodes and nontumor tissue in diversity, with V and J gene preferences. Most tumor T cells seemingly derive from lymph node, then expand in tumor.

Samples came from axillary lymph nodes draining the breast cancer. The junction had 3 bases not matched to a gene; V was cut back by 1 base and J by 4 bases. The CDR3 spans 14 residues. Germline V gene sequence: CDR1 LGHDT, CDR2 YNNKEL (reference sequence). This clonotype was detected a few times. Its specificity is unknown. TCRdb called the multiplex PCR reads again in MiXCR, with one record for every CDR3 protein. Of 80,000 to 130,000 distinct CDR3 sequences listed, 21% were seen once; the top ten hold roughly 1.2%. The TCR sequence derives from a female donor with breast cancer. Some clones in this sample may be carry-over from other donors' samples. The chain has TRBV3-1 and TRBJ1-2, with 7 bases fitting TRBD1. Sample: axillary lymph node tissue. Here the CDR3 DNA reads TGTGCCAGCAGCCAAGCGGGACAGTTCTATGGCTACACCTTC. Protein sequence: CASSQAGQFYGYTF.